Shown below are 8 T cell receptor beta chains from a single sample sequenced in a study of T cells in Graves' hyperthyroidism and ophthalmopathy. RNA transcripts yielded amplified TCR beta CDR3 regions. Using the HTBI primer set, a first-round RT-PCR was run on the TCR CDR3. TCRdb processed the multiplex PCR reads anew with MiXCR; each CDR3 protein has one entry. The sample lists about 270,000 distinct CDR3 sequences, roughly 20% seen once, with around 64% in the top ten. The sequencing input was blood. The receptor set was obtained from a young man with Graves' ophthalmopathy.

This clonotype was observed a few times. The genes are TRBV18 and TRBJ2-5, with 7 bases fitting TRBD1. Losses at the gene ends were 5 bases for V and 5 bases for J; bases not matched to a gene: 8. The CDR3 consists of 14 residues. In germline, CDR1 is KGHSH, CDR2 LQKENI. In nucleotides, the CDR3 is TGTGCCAGCTCAGCCACAGGGGTCCGGGAGACCCAGTACTTC. Its translation: CASSATGVRETQYF.

The table lists this clonotype with many counts. The gene calls are TRBV27 and TRBJ2-1, with D tentatively TRBD1 or TRBD2 (5 bases each). V was shortened by 8 bases and J by 4 bases, with 18 bases between the two germline ends. Per the germline V gene, CDR1 is MNHEY and CDR2 is SMNVEV (reference sequence). CDR3 length: 15 residues. The CDR3 spells CASGSTGKGYNEQFF. Here the CDR3 DNA reads TGTGCCAGCGGTTCAACCGGGAAGGGGTACAATGAGCAGTTCTTC.

This clonotype appeared many times. The chain uses TRBV28 and TRBJ1-5, with a possible D match to TRBD1 (5 bases). V was shortened by 6 bases and J by 0 bases, with 18 bases between the two germline ends. CDR1 and CDR2 from the germline V gene are MDHEN and SYDVKM. The CDR3 has 17 residues. For the CDR3, the DNA is TGTGCCAGCAGATTTAAAAAAGGGACGGTTAGCAATCAGCCCCAGCATTTT. Translating gives CASRFKKGTVSNQPQHF.

This clonotype was seen at least ten times. The J gene is TRBJ1-5, the V gene TRBV20-1; D might be TRBD1 (6 bases). The V end was cut by 1 base, the J end by 2 bases, with 12 bases between. Germline V gene lookup returns CDR1 DFQATT and CDR2 SNEGSKA (reference sequence). This CDR3 comprises 15 residues. The CDR3 here is CSARVQGMGNQPQHF. The CDR3 DNA reads as TGCAGTGCTAGAGTTCAGGGGATGGGCAATCAGCCCCAGCATTTT.

This clonotype was recorded at least ten times. The chain recombines TRBV11-2 with TRBJ1-4; TRBD1 matches 8 bases. The CDR3 is 14 amino acids. Germline CDR1 and CDR2: SGHAT and FQNNGV. Losses at the gene ends were 2 bases for V and 7 bases for J; bases not matched to a gene: 3. This CDR3 reads CASSLQGAFEKLFF. CDR3 DNA: TGTGCCAGCAGCTTACAGGGGGCGTTTGAAAAACTGTTTTTT.

This clonotype showed up just a few times. This chain joins TRBV5-1 and TRBJ2-3; 8 bases agree with TRBD2. This CDR3 is built from 16 residues. Germline values: CDR1 SGHRS, CDR2 YFSETQ. The trim removed 4 bases at V and 6 bases at J, leaving 13 bases unmatched. The CDR3 loop is CASSRQPGVAGDTQYF. The CDR3 nucleotides are TGCGCCAGCAGCCGTCAACCGGGGGTAGCGGGGGATACGCAGTATTTT. The full variable domain, rest sourced from reference TRBV5-1 and TRBJ2-3, is KAGVTQTPRYLIKTRGQQVTLSCSPISGHRSVSWYQQTPGQGLQFLFEYFSETQRNKGNFPGRFSGRQFSNSRSEMNVSTLELGDSALYLCASSRQPGVAGDTQYFGPGTRLTVL.

The gene calls are TRBV9 and TRBJ2-1; D remains ambiguous. The CDR3 runs to 15 residues. In germline, CDR1 is SGDLS, CDR2 YYNGEE. Trimming removed 0 bases from V and 5 bases from J, with 12 bases in between. The chain's CDR3 is CASSVGRMVDNEQFF. CDR3 bases: TGTGCCAGCAGCGTAGGTCGGATGGTTGACAATGAGCAGTTCTTC.

This clonotype has a handful of counts. The gene calls are TRBV11-2 and TRBJ2-7, with a weak D call TRBD1 (5 bases). CDR1 and CDR2 from the germline V gene are SGHAT and FQNNGV. The V end was cut by 5 bases, the J end by 0 bases, with 14 bases between. The CDR3 has 15 residues. The CDR3 loop reads CASSEWTRNSYEQYF. The CDR3 coding sequence is TGTGCCAGCAGCGAGTGGACACGAAACTCCTACGAGCAGTACTTC.